This TCR beta chain derives from a study of shared clonotypes between healthy human individuals. Broader study findings: An anticipated effect of sequencing depth on clonotype sharing among donors was recognized. Naive subsets generally exceeded memory subsets in estimated richness. The authors sampled blood alone, and tissue repertoires likely differ.

The naive CD8 fraction comprised CD45RO-negative cells positively selected for CCR7 and excluded terminally differentiated effector memory CD45RA+ cells. CDR1 and CDR2 from the germline V gene are SGHTA and FQGTGA. The CDR3 spans 16 residues. J was trimmed by 1 base and V by 5 bases; bases with no gene match: 8. With regard to this clone: Its antigen remains unknown.

TCRdb keeps only in-frame clones here, not all; method: immunoSEQ multiplex PCR. The data show some 600,000 clones, approximately 96% seen once. V gene TRBV7-3 combines with J gene TRBJ1-1; TRBD1 aligns across 9 bases. Sequencing input: naive CD8+ T cells sorted from blood. The clonotype originates from a young woman in good health. The CDR3 DNA sequence: TGTGCCAGCAGCCCCTTCCCGGGACAGGGGAACACTGAAGCTTTCTTT. Amino acid sequence: CASSPFPGQGNTEAFF.